The text below deals with one T cell receptor (beta chain). This receptor's antigen is unknown. No quality values exist for individual bases; no much larger clone is one base distant. The germline V gene supplies CDR1 SGDLS and CDR2 YYNGEE. From the cysteine up to the phenylalanine, the CDR3 has a length of 16 residues. Only the CDR3 DNA is retained, 48 bases long and in frame from the first base. Deletion took 4 bases off V and 4 bases off J, with a span of 17 bases between the germline ends. A single peripheral blood draw of approximately 110 mL on average was collected from each donor into heparinised tubes. A BD FACSAria II and a panel including CD45RO, CCR7, CD25, CD127, CD95 and CD27 were used to sort naive, central memory, regulatory and stem cell-like memory CD4+ T cells. A purity above 95% was achieved for all sorted populations. Right away, PBMCs were isolated by Lymphoprep density gradient centrifugation and were stained directly, with no culture step. To minimize batch effects, samples were stained and sorted in pairs, one healthy donor with one patient per experiment.

This sample is part of a study of beta chain features in type 1 diabetes (dated by TCRdb to 2016 to 2018). Looking at the study overall: Mean age, gender distribution, total cell number and subset yield were not different between patients and healthy donors. In the study, recently diagnosed type 1 diabetes patients and matched healthy donors were compared on the TCRB repertoires of their sorted circulating CD4+ T cell subsets. A total of roughly 100 million sorted cells were examined across all samples, and the number of cells per subset was strongly correlated with RNA yield. Whereas all 30 or so donors provided naive and central memory subsets, regulatory and stem cell-like memory subsets were isolated from just 8 patients and roughly 8 healthy donors.

Here is what the overall study found, with its caveats: A moderate but significant shortening of TCRB CDR3 length was observed in type 1 diabetes patients in all four CD4+ subsets. Shorter templates might be favored by PCR, yet because patient and control samples were amplified and corrected together, any such skew would affect both groups equally. Sequencing cDNA rather than genomic DNA could over-represent highly expressing activated cells, although activation and CD3 levels did not differ between groups. Because small numbers of individuals were included in the HLA sub-analyses, any influence of HLA type on TCRB rearrangement was left unresolved. Patients with type 1 diabetes made fewer insertions and deleted more nucleotides at VDJ recombination sites, implying thymic rearrangement abnormalities. The naive, central memory and regulatory TCRB repertoires appeared to resemble one another more closely among patients than among healthy donors.

The entire isolated RNA was reverse transcribed using the High Capacity cDNA Reverse Transcription Kit, and thus expressed TCRB transcripts were sequenced. Deep immunoSEQ sequencing was performed on naive, central memory and regulatory T cell samples, with an average of roughly 3.3 million total reads per sample. Sorted cells were lysed in RLT buffer and RNA was extracted with DNase-treated RNeasy Micro or Mini kits, depending on cell number. Each cell subset was processed on its own to prevent cross-contamination, while patient and healthy donor samples were processed together. The immunoSEQ multiplex PCR was used to amplify TCRB sequences from cDNA, generating 87-bp fragments that spanned the CDR3 region. Sequencing of the amplicons was done on the Illumina HiSeq platform. The authors' pipeline ran thus. PCR bias was computationally corrected using synthetic template baselines, reads within Hamming distance 2 were collapsed, and singletons that could not be merged were discarded. Reads were aligned against IMGT to assign V, D and J genes, CDR3 length and insertions or deletions at six rearrangement sites. Within each subset, clonotype counts were normalized to sorted cell number, after which true diversity and Gini coefficients were computed with the tcR R package. The overlap coefficient, calculated on TCRB nucleotide sequences, was used to measure repertoire sharing. Out-of-frame TCRB sequences from naive cells were analyzed as a proxy for the pre-selection repertoire. Held by TCRdb, this immuneACCESS table contains in-frame sequences only and omits some clones. Under half of the omission traces to an unresolved V gene where checked; the cause of the rest is unknown. The V and J calls and clone size were taken over from that table, and D and trimming were inferred from the DNA. The sample contains hundreds of thousands of clones, 11% to 15% of them found a single time. The ten largest clones add up to just under 0.04% of the sample.

The source is a man aged 18 to 29 with type 1 diabetes. The chain joins TRBV9 to TRBJ1-4; TRBD1 might be the D gene, on 5 matching bases. Sequencing was performed on naive CD4+ T cells from blood. Read against the paper, the sample's cell subset or site label means: true naive CD4+ T cells. The CDR3: CASSFGPTGGNEKLFF. The nucleotide sequence is given as TGTGCCAGCAGCTTCGGGCCCACGGGGGGTAATGAAAAACTGTTTTTT.